One and the same sample provided the 32 T cell receptor beta chains below, sequenced in a study of CD8 T cells in Susac syndrome. Reverse transcription used roughly 0.5 to 1 ug RNA and random hexamers. Via MiXCR, TCRdb re-called the immunoSEQ multiplex PCR reads, giving one row per CDR3 protein. The data contain some 150,000 distinct CDR3 sequences, 90% to 95% of them singletons. The sequenced sample consisted of CD8+ T cells from PBMCs. These receptors came from a human donor with multiple sclerosis.

The chain employs TRBV3-1 and TRBJ2-5; TRBD1 matches 7 bases. The CDR3 extends over 14 amino acids. V shed 3 bases, J shed 4 bases, and the junction held 5 bases outside the gene matches. Germline V gene sequence: CDR1 LGHDT, CDR2 YNNKEL (reference sequence). Here the CDR3 DNA reads TGTGCCAGCAGCCAGGGCAGGGGGATAGAGACCCAGTACTTC. Protein: CASSQGRGIETQYF.

The chain uses TRBV15 and TRBJ1-5; D uncertain. V lost 0 bases and J 8 bases, leaving 8 bases between the germline ends. Germline V gene data show CDR1 as LNHNV and CDR2 as YYDKDF (reference sequence). The CDR3 length is 13 residues. In DNA form, the CDR3 reads TGTGCCACCAGCAGAGATTGGGTAGAGCCCCAGCATTTT. Its translation is CATSRDWVEPQHF.

V gene TRBV13 combines with J gene TRBJ1-1; no reliable D call. The CDR3 consists of 12 residues. V lost 4 bases and J 10 bases, leaving 13 bases between the germline ends. Germline V gene sequence: CDR1 PRHDT, CDR2 FYEKMQ (reference sequence). This CDR3 is CASSSGGEGAFF. CDR3 nucleotide sequence: TGTGCCAGCAGCTCCGGTGGGGAGGGAGCTTTCTTT.

The chain is built from TRBV9 and TRBJ2-3; no clear D gene. The CDR3 is 12 amino acids. Germline V gene sequence: CDR1 SGDLS, CDR2 YYNGEE. V was pared by 3 bases and J by 2 bases, with 4 bases between. This CDR3 reads CASSAFTDTQYF. CDR3 nucleotide sequence: TGTGCCAGCAGCGCTTTCACAGATACGCAGTATTTT.

The chain is built from TRBV19 and TRBJ1-2, with 10 bases aligning to TRBD1. V lost 4 bases and J lost 3; bases outside the gene matches: 8. Germline values: CDR1 LNHDA, CDR2 SQIVND (reference sequence). The CDR3 runs 16 residues. The CDR3 loop reads CASSTRDRGRDYGYTF. The CDR3 DNA reads as TGTGCCAGTAGTACCCGCGACAGGGGGCGAGACTATGGCTACACCTTC.

This rearrangement joins TRBV9 to TRBJ2-3; 9 nucleotides align to TRBD2. The CDR3 covers 15 residues. The germline CDR1 and CDR2 sequences are SGDLS and YYNGEE. Trimming cost V 4 bases and J 0 bases; bases outside gene matches: 3. In DNA, the CDR3 is TGTGCCAGCAGCTTCGCGGGGGGGAGCACAGATACGCAGTATTTT. It translates to CASSFAGGSTDTQYF.

The J gene is TRBJ1-4, the V gene TRBV28; perhaps TRBD1 as D (5 bases). This CDR3 is 15 amino acids long. The V end was cut by 1 base, the J end by 7 bases, with 13 bases between. Germline assignment: CDR1 MDHEN and CDR2 SYDVKM. The CDR3: CASSLSLGGGEKLFF. The CDR3 nucleotides read TGTGCCAGCAGTTTATCCCTCGGGGGGGGTGAAAAACTGTTTTTT. Full variable domain (outside the CDR3, taken from reference TRBV28 and TRBJ1-4): DVKVTQSSRYLVKRTGEKVFLECVQDMDHENMFWYRQDPGLGLRLIYFSYDVKMKEKGDIPEGYSVSREKKERFSLILESASTNQTSMYLCASSLSLGGGEKLFFGSGTQLSVL.

This chain joins TRBV2 and TRBJ2-5, with 12 bases identical to TRBD1. This CDR3 contains 16 residues. Trimming took 6 bases from V and 2 from J; bases not matched to a gene: 7. Germline values: CDR1 SNHLY, CDR2 FYNNEI. As DNA, the CDR3 is TGTGCCAGCAGGGGGGACAGGGGGCGAAGTCAAGAGACCCAGTACTTC. Translating it yields CASRGDRGRSQETQYF.

This clonotype was counted once. The V call is TRBV30, the J call TRBJ1-4; 7 nucleotides agree with TRBD1. Trimming cost V 3 bases and J 12 bases; bases outside gene matches: 16. The CDR3 sequence is 15 residues long. CDR1 and CDR2 from the germline V gene are GTSNPN and SVGIG (reference sequence). CDR3 residues: CAWSHEQGPVVELFF. In DNA form, the CDR3 reads TGTGCCTGGAGCCATGAACAGGGGCCCGTAGTTGAACTGTTTTTT. Full variable domain (outside the CDR3, taken from reference TRBV30 and TRBJ1-4): SQTIHQWPATLVQPVGSPLSLECTVEGTSNPNLYWYRQAAGRGLQLLFYSVGIGQISSEVPQNLSASRPQDRQFILSSKKLLLSDSGFYLCAWSHEQGPVVELFFGSGTQLSVL.

The V call is TRBV9, the J call TRBJ2-3; no reliable D call. The CDR3 is made up of 14 amino acids. The germline V gene has CDR1 SGDLS and CDR2 YYNGEE. V was trimmed by 0 bases and J by 4 bases, leaving 9 bases between them. Here the CDR3 DNA reads TGTGCCAGCAGCGTAGCGGGCTTCCCAGATACGCAGTATTTT. Its translation: CASSVAGFPDTQYF.

V usage is TRBV9 and J usage is TRBJ2-3; 9 bases line up with TRBD2. CDR1 and CDR2 (germline): SGDLS, YYNGEE. The CDR3 has 16 amino acids. Germline trimming cut 0 bases from V and 5 bases from J; bases unmatched to any gene: 7. As DNA, the CDR3 is TGTGCCAGCAGCGTAGAGGGCGGGGGGGCGTTAGATACGCAGTATTTT. Residues: CASSVEGGGALDTQYF.

In this sample, this clonotype turned up a few times. J is TRBJ2-3 and V is TRBV7-3; D gene unclear. The germline V gene has CDR1 SGHTA and CDR2 FQGTGA. Trimming shortened V by 5 bases and J by 0 bases, and 12 bases separated the two germline ends. This CDR3 is built from 15 residues. CDR3 coding DNA: TGTGCCAGCAGCCTTGAACCGTTTAGCACAGATACGCAGTATTTT. This gives the protein CASSLEPFSTDTQYF.

The count of this clonotype is one. The J gene is TRBJ2-7, the V gene TRBV20-1; 7 nucleotides line up with TRBD2. Trimming took 6 bases from V and 4 from J; bases not matched to a gene: 9. Germline V gene sequence: CDR1 DFQATT, CDR2 SNEGSKA (reference sequence). The CDR3 covers 13 residues. In DNA form, the CDR3 reads TGCAGTGCCAGACAGCGGCGGGAGTACGAGCAGTACTTC. Amino acids: CSARQRREYEQYF.

V and J are TRBV15 and TRBJ2-1; TRBD2 matches 8 bases. V gave up 3 bases and J gave up 4 bases; unmatched junction bases: 14. This CDR3 is built from 18 residues. The germline gives CDR1 LNHNV, CDR2 YYDKDF (reference sequence). CDR3 residues: CATSSPQGAGVFYNEQFF. For the CDR3, the DNA is TGTGCCACCAGCAGTCCACAAGGAGCGGGGGTCTTTTACAATGAGCAGTTCTTC. Full variable domain (rest looked up from reference TRBV15 and TRBJ2-1): DAMVIQNPRYQVTQFGKPVTLSCSQTLNHNVMYWYQQKSSQAPKLLFHYYDKDFNNEADTPDNFQSRRPNTSFCFLDIRSPGLGDTAMYLCATSSPQGAGVFYNEQFFGPGTRLTVL.

The rearrangement joins TRBV9 to TRBJ2-1; D remains ambiguous. The germline V gene has CDR1 SGDLS and CDR2 YYNGEE. V was trimmed by 5 bases and J by 4 bases, leaving 10 bases between them. The CDR3 consists of 13 residues. CDR3 protein: CASRPLAYNEQFF. CDR3 sequence (DNA): TGTGCCAGCAGGCCTCTGGCGTACAATGAGCAGTTCTTC. Drawing the rest from reference TRBV9 and TRBJ2-1, the complete variable domain is DSGVTQTPKHLITATGQRVTLRCSPRSGDLSVYWYQQSLDQGLQFLIQYYNGEERAKGNILERFSAQQFPDLHSELNLSSLELGDSALYFCASRPLAYNEQFFGPGTRLTVL.

The chain couples TRBV7-6 to TRBJ2-6; TRBD2 might be the D (6 bases). Trimming pared 3 bases from V and 0 bases from J, leaving 15 bases between. The CDR3 is made up of 18 amino acids. Per the germline V gene, CDR1 is SGHVS and CDR2 is FNYEAQ. The DNA for the CDR3 is TGTGCCAGCAGCTTCATCTCGGGGGAGGACTCTGGGGCCAACGTCCTGACTTTC. Its translation is CASSFISGEDSGANVLTF.

This clonotype has only one observation. The chain has TRBV12-3 or TRBV12-4 and TRBJ1-2; 7 nucleotides match TRBD1. The CDR3 loop spans 13 amino acids. V lost 5 bases and J lost 4; bases outside the gene matches: 4. Here the CDR3 DNA reads TGTGCCAGCAGTGTCACAGGGGTCTATGGCTACACCTTC. It translates to CASSVTGVYGYTF.

The CDR3 DNA is TGTGCCAGCAGTGAACTCAGGGCTGGAAACACCATATATTTT. This codes for CASSELRAGNTIYF. The chain couples TRBV2 to TRBJ1-3; perhaps TRBD1 as D (5 bases). The CDR3 runs to 14 residues. The germline V and J ends were trimmed by 2 bases and 2 bases, with 7 bases remaining between them. The germline CDR1 and CDR2 sequences are SNHLY and FYNNEI.

The V call is TRBV15, the J call TRBJ2-1; no reliable D call. V lost 0 bases, J lost 7 bases, and 10 bases lay in between. Germline V gene lookup returns CDR1 LNHNV and CDR2 YYDKDF (reference sequence). The CDR3 loop spans 14 amino acids. The CDR3 DNA sequence: TGTGCCACCAGCAGAGATTGGGCTCCAAATGAGCAGTTCTTC. As protein: CATSRDWAPNEQFF.

The chain links TRBV20-1 to TRBJ2-7; the match to TRBD1 covers 7 bases. With V trimmed by 0 bases and J by 3 bases, 17 bases remained unmatched. Looked up from germline, CDR1 is DFQATT and CDR2 is SNEGSKA (reference sequence). The CDR3 covers 18 residues. The CDR3 DNA is TGCAGTGCTAGAGATCGAGGTACCCCGACAGGGAGATTCTACGAGCAGTACTTC. It is translated as CSARDRGTPTGRFYEQYF.

The chain links TRBV5-1 to TRBJ2-3, with D unresolved. CDR1 is SGHRS, CDR2 YFSETQ, per germline. Trimming left V 3 bases short and J 1 base short, with 15 bases between. The CDR3 is 16 amino acids. Here the CDR3 reads CASSSGQEYGTDTQYF. CDR3 nucleotide sequence: TGCGCCAGCAGCTCCGGCCAGGAATACGGCACAGATACGCAGTATTTT.

In this sample, this clonotype turned up once. The rearrangement joins TRBV7-9 to TRBJ2-7; the D is unclear. This CDR3 spans 13 amino acids. CDR1 and CDR2 from the germline V gene are SEHNR and FQNEAQ (reference sequence). V shed 5 bases and J shed 2 bases, with 10 bases lying between them. Here the CDR3 reads CASSDGRTYEQYF. CDR3 DNA: TGTGCCAGCAGCGACGGACGGACCTACGAGCAGTACTTC.

The V call is TRBV20-1, the J call TRBJ2-3, with 7 bases aligning to TRBD2. This CDR3 comprises 13 residues. Unmatched junction bases numbered 3, after V lost 6 bases and J lost 0 bases. Germline V gene lookup returns CDR1 DFQATT and CDR2 SNEGSKA (reference sequence). Written as DNA, the CDR3 is TGCAGTGCCCTTAGCGGGAGCACAGATACGCAGTATTTT. It is translated as CSALSGSTDTQYF.

CDR3 bases: TGTGCCTGGAGTGTACTGAAGAGGCTACAGGGGAATGAGCAGTTCTTC. Its protein product is CAWSVLKRLQGNEQFF. The genes are TRBV30 and TRBJ2-1, with TRBD1 matching over 7 bases. The CDR3 runs 16 residues. V lost 0 bases, J lost 7 bases, and 12 bases stayed unmatched. The V gene's germline CDR1 is GTSNPN and CDR2 SVGIG (reference sequence).

This chain uses TRBV2 with TRBJ2-3, with a weak D call TRBD2 (6 bases). V dropped 3 bases and J dropped 0 bases, with 13 bases sitting between them. This CDR3 spans 16 amino acids. The germline V gene encodes CDR1 SNHLY and CDR2 FYNNEI. The CDR3 nucleotides are TGTGCCAGCAGTGACAGGAGGGCCAGAAGCACAGATACGCAGTATTTT. Translated, it gives CASSDRRARSTDTQYF.

The genes are TRBV27 and TRBJ2-1; D may correspond to TRBD1 or TRBD2 (9 bases each). With 7 bases removed from V and 1 base from J, the gap between germline ends came to 17 bases. The CDR3 covers 16 residues. From germline, CDR1 is MNHEY and CDR2 SMNVEV (reference sequence). CDR3 nucleotides: TGTGCCAGCAACCCTAGCGGGACAGGGTCCTACAATGAGCAGTTCTTC. It yields the protein CASNPSGTGSYNEQFF.

The chain has TRBV29-1 and TRBJ2-7, with D tentatively TRBD1 (6 bases). The germline V and J ends were trimmed by 7 bases and 2 bases, with 12 bases remaining between them. This CDR3 contains 12 residues. Germline CDR1 SQVTM, CDR2 ANQGSEA. The CDR3 protein is CSGGQGTYEQYF. The DNA for the CDR3 is TGCAGCGGGGGGCAGGGGACCTACGAGCAGTACTTC.

This clonotype has a single count. The V call is TRBV29-1, the J call TRBJ1-1, with no clear D. CDR1 is SQVTM and CDR2 is ANQGSEA in the germline V gene. The CDR3 length is 9 residues. Trimming took off 8 bases at V and 4 bases at J, with 5 bases between the two ends. CDR3 protein: CSPCTEAFF. In DNA, the CDR3 is TGCAGCCCGTGCACTGAAGCTTTCTTT. The variable domain in full, with the rest retrieved from reference TRBV29-1 and TRBJ1-1, is SAVISQKPSRDICQRGTSLTIQCQVDSQVTMMFWYRQQPGQSLTLIATANQGSEATYESGFVIDKFPISRPNLTFSTLTVSNMSPEDSSIYLCSPCTEAFFGQGTRLTVV.

The chain employs TRBV12-5 and TRBJ2-2; 10 nucleotides align to TRBD1. V trimming: 7 bases; J trimming: 4 bases; junction bases outside the gene matches: 3. The V gene's germline CDR1 is LGHNT and CDR2 FRNRAP. The CDR3 spans 14 residues. The CDR3 sequence: CASDRTGGTGELFF. As DNA, the CDR3 is TGTGCTAGTGACCGGACAGGGGGCACCGGGGAGCTGTTTTTT.

This rearrangement joins TRBV20-1 to TRBJ2-3; TRBD1 is a possible D gene (5 bases). Germline V gives CDR1 DFQATT, CDR2 SNEGSKA (reference sequence). The germline V and J ends were trimmed by 3 bases and 2 bases, with 9 bases remaining between them. CDR3 length equals 13 residues. The CDR3 nucleotides are TGCAGTGCTAGGCCTGGACACACAGATACGCAGTATTTT. It codes for CSARPGHTDTQYF.

The chain links TRBV19 to TRBJ1-2; 9 bases line up with TRBD1. The CDR3 extends over 16 amino acids. V lost 3 bases and J lost 3; bases outside the gene matches: 8. Germline CDR1 and CDR2: LNHDA and SQIVND (reference sequence). CDR3 nucleotide sequence: TGTGCCAGTAGTATGGTCCGGGACAGGGTGGACTATGGCTACACCTTC. Its protein is CASSMVRDRVDYGYTF.

This chain uses TRBV27 with TRBJ1-5, with D uncertain. Germline CDR1 reads MNHEY; CDR2 reads SMNVEV (reference sequence). With 5 bases removed from V and 9 bases from J, the gap between germline ends came to 11 bases. The CDR3 totals 12 residues. The CDR3 DNA follows: TGTGCCAGCAGTCCCCCTCAACGGCCCCAGCATTTT. It codes for CASSPPQRPQHF.